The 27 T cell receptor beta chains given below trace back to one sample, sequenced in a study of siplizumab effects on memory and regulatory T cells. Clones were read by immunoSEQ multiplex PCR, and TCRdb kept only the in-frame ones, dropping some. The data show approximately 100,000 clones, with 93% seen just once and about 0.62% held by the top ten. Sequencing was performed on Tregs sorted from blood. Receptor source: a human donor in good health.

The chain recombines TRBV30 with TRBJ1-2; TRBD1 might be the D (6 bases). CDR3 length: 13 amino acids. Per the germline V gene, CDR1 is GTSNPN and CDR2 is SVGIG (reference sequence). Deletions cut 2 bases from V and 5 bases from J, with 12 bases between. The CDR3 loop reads CAWSQWGAYGYTF. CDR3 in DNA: TGTGCCTGGAGTCAATGGGGGGCTTATGGCTACACCTTC.

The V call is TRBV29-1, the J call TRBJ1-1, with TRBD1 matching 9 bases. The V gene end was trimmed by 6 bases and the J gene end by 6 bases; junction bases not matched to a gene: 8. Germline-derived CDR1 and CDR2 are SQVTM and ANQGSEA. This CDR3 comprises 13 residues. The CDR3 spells CSVGGQGHAEAFF. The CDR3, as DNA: TGCAGCGTGGGGGGACAGGGTCACGCTGAAGCTTTCTTT.

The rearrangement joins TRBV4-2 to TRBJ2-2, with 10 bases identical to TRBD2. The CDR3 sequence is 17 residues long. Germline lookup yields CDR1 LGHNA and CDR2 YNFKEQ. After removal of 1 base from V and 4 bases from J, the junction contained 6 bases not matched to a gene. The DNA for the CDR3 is TGTGCCAGCAGCCAAGCAACCAGCGGGGGGGGCACCGGGGAGCTGTTTTTT. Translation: CASSQATSGGGTGELFF.

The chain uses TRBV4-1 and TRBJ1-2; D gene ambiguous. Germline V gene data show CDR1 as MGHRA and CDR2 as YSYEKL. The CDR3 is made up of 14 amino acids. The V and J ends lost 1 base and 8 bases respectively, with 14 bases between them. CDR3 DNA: TGCGCCAGCAGCCAAGTACCCTTGACTAGAGGCTACACCTTC. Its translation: CASSQVPLTRGYTF.

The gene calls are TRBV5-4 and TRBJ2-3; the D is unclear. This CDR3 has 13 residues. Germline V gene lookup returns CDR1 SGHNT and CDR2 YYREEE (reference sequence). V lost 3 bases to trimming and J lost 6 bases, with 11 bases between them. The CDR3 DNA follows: TGTGCCAGCAGCTCGCACCACGAGGATACGCAGTATTTT. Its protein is CASSSHHEDTQYF.

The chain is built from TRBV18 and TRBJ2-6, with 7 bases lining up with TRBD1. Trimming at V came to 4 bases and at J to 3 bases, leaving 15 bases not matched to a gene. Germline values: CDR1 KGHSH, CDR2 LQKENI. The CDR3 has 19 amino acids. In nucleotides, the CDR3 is TGTGCCAGCTCACGGCTGCGACAGGGTTCTGGGAGTGGGGCCAACGTCCTGACTTTC. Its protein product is CASSRLRQGSGSGANVLTF.

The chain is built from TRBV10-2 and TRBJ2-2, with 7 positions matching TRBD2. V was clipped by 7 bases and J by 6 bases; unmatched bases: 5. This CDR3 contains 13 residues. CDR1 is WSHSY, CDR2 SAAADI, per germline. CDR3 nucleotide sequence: TGCGCCAGCACCCGGGGGGTTTCCGGGGAGCTGTTTTTT. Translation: CASTRGVSGELFF.

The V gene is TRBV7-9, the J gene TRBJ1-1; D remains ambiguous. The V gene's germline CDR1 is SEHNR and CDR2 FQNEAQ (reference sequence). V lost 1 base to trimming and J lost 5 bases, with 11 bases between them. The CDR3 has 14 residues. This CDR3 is CASSLGVLGTEAFF. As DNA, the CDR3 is TGTGCCAGCAGCTTAGGCGTTCTCGGGACTGAAGCTTTCTTT.

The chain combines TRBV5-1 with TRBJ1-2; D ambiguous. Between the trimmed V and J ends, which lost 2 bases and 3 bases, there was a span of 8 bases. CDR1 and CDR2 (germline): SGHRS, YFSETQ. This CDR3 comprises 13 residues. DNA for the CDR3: TGCGCCAGCAGCTTTAATGATGACTATGGCTACACCTTC. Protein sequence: CASSFNDDYGYTF.

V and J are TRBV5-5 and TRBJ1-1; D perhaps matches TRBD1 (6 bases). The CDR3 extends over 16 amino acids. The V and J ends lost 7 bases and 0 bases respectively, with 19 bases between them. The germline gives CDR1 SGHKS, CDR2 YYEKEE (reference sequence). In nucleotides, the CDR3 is TGTGCCAGCGGCGGGACACCTTCTATTCTGAACACTGAAGCTTTCTTT. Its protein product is CASGGTPSILNTEAFF.

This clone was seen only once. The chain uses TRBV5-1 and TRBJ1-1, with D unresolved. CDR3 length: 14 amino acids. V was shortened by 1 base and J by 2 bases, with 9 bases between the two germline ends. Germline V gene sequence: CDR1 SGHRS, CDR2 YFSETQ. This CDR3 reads CASSLMERNTEAFF. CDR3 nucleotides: TGCGCCAGCAGCTTGATGGAGCGAAACACTGAAGCTTTCTTT.

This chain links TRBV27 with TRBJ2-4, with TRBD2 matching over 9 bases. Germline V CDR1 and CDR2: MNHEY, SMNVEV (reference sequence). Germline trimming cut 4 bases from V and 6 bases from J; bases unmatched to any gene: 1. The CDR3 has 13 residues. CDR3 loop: CASSWREGNIQYF. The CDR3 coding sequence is TGTGCCAGCAGTTGGCGGGAGGGAAACATTCAGTACTTC.

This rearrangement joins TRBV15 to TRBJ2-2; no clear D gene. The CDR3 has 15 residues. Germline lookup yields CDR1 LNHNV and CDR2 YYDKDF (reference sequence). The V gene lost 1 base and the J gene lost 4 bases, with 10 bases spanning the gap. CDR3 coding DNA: TGTGCCACCAGCAGAGGGGGTAGTGCCACCGGGGAGCTGTTTTTT. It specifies CATSRGGSATGELFF.

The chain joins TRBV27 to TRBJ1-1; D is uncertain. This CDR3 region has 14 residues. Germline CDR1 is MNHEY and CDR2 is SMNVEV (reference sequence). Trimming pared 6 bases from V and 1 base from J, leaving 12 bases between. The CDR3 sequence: CASRDASRNTEAFF. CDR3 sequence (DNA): TGTGCCAGCAGGGATGCGTCGCGGAACACTGAAGCTTTCTTT.

CDR3 residues: CASTRRGLAGDEQFF. CDR3 DNA sequence: TGTGCCAGCACCCGGCGGGGACTAGCGGGAGACGAGCAGTTCTTC. The chain recombines TRBV2 with TRBJ2-1; 14 nucleotides match TRBD2. This CDR3 comprises 15 residues. Per the germline V gene, CDR1 is SNHLY and CDR2 is FYNNEI. V lost 7 bases, J lost 10 bases, and 9 bases stayed unmatched.

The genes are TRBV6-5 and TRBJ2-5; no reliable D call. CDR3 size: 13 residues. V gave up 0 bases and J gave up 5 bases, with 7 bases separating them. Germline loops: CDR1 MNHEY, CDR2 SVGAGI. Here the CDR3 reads CASSYSGRETQYF. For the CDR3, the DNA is TGTGCCAGCAGTTACTCCGGACGGGAGACCCAGTACTTC.

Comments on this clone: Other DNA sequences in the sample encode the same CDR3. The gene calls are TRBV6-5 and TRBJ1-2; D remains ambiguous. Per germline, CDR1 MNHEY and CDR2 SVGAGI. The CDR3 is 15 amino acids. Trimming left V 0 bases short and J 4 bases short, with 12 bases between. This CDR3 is CASSYSSGIGYGYTF. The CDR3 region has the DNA TGTGCCAGCAGTTACTCGTCCGGGATAGGCTATGGCTACACCTTC.

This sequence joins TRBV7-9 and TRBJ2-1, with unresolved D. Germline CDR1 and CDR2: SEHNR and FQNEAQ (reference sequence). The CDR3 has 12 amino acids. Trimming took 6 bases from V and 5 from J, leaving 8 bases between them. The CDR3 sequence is CASRPRDNEQFF. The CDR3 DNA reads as TGTGCCAGCAGGCCTAGGGACAATGAGCAGTTCTTC.

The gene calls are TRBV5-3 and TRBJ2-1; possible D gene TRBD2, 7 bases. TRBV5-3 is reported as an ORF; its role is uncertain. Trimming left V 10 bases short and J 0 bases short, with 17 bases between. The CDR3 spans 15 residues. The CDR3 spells CAQGGGPFSYNEQFF. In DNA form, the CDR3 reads TGTGCCCAAGGGGGGGGACCCTTCTCCTACAATGAGCAGTTCTTC.

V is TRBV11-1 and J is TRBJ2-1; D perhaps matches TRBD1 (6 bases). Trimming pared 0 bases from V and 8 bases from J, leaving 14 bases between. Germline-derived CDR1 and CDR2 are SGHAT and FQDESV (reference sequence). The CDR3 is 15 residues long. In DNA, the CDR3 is TGTGCCAGCAGCTTAGCAGGCAGGGGAGTCTATGAGCAGTTCTTC. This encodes CASSLAGRGVYEQFF.

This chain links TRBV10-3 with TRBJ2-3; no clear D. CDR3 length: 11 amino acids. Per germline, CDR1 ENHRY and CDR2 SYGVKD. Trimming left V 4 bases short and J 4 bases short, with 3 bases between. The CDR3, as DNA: TGTGCCATCAGTGGGGCAGATACGCAGTATTTT. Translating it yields CAISGADTQYF.

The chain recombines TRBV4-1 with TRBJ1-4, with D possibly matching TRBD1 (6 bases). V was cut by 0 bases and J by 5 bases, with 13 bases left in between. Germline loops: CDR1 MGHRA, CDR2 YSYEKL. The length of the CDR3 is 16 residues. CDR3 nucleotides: TGCGCCAGCAGCCAAGATACGACAGGTTTCAATGAAAAACTGTTTTTT. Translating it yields CASSQDTTGFNEKLFF.

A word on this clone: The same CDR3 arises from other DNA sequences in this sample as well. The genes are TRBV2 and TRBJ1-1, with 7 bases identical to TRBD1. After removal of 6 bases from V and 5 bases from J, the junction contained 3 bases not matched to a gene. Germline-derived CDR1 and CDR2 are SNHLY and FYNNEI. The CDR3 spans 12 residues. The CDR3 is CASSDRETEAFF. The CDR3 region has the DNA TGTGCCAGCAGCGACAGGGAAACTGAAGCTTTCTTT.

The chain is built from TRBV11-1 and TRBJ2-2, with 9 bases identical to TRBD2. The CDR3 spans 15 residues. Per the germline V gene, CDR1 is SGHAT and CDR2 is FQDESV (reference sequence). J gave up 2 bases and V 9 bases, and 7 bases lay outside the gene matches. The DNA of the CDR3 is TGTGCCAGTAGAGATAGCGGGAGAAACACCGGGGAGCTGTTTTTT. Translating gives CASRDSGRNTGELFF.

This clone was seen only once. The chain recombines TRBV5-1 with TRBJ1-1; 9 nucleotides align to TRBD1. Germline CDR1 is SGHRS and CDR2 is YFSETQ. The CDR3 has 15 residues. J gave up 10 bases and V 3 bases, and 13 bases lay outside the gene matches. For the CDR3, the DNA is TGCGCCAGCAGCTCCTCCGGGACAGGGCCTTTTGCAGCTTTCTTT. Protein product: CASSSSGTGPFAAFF.

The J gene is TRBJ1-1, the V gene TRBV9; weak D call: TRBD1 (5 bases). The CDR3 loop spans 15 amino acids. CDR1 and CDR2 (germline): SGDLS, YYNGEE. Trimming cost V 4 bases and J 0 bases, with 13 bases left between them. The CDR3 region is CASSSHTGLNTEAFF. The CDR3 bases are TGTGCCAGCAGCTCACATACAGGATTGAACACTGAAGCTTTCTTT.

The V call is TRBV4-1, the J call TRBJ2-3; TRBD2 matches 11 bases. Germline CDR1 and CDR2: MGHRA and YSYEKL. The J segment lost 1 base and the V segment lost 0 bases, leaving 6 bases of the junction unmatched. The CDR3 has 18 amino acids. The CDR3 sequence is CASSQDSSGRSRTDTQYF. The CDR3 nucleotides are TGCGCCAGCAGCCAAGATTCTAGCGGGAGGTCTCGCACAGATACGCAGTATTTT.